Below, one TCR beta chain is given with its context. The antigen is undetermined. This sample is part of a study of healthy donors' naive CD4 and CD8 T cells. General study results and limits: Homeostatic proliferation of naive T cells was not examined as a bias source. Positive CDR3 charge linked to CD4+ cells, negative to CD8+ cells. Around 13% of CD4/CD8 propensity variance appeared explained by V, J and CDR3 charge.

V shed 3 bases and J 3 bases; nucleotides not matched to a gene: 1. The CDR3 loop spans 14 amino acids. A linear amplification protocol produced the TCR libraries from around 500 ng of total RNA. TCRdb independently ran MiXCR on the reads; one entry per CDR3 protein. The top ten hold less than 2.5% of the sample, which has around 180,000 distinct CDR3 sequences, 65% to 75% seen once. Sequencing input: naive CD4+ and CD8+ T cells sorted from blood, pooled from several donors. This rearrangement joins TRBV12-3 or TRBV12-4 to TRBJ2-7; 11 nucleotides line up with TRBD2. The sequence was collected from a pool of human donors in good health; the sample pools cells from several healthy donors. The CDR3: CASSFGLAGYEQYV. The CDR3 coding sequence is TGTGCCAGCAGTTTTGGACTAGCGGGCTACGAGCAGTACGTC.